This TCR beta chain was identified in a study of T cells in Graves' hyperthyroidism and ophthalmopathy. Between the trimmed V and J ends, which lost 2 bases and 1 base, there was a span of 5 bases. The CDR3 runs to 13 residues. Germline V CDR1 and CDR2: SEHNR, FQNEAQ (reference sequence). Amplification of TCR beta CDR3 regions was performed using RNA transcripts as template. In the first-round RT-PCR of the TCR CDR3, the HTBI primer set was used. Each CDR3 protein gets one entry after TCRdb re-called the multiplex PCR reads with MiXCR. Among 530,000 or so distinct CDR3 sequences listed, under 20% were seen once. This clonotype was detected many times. Ophthalmopathy patients all had a Clinical Activity Score of at least 3, a NOSPECS grade of at least 4 and disease under 3 months old.

Sequenced: blood. This chain links TRBV7-9 with TRBJ2-5; unclear D gene. The clonotype originates from a woman under 30 with Graves' ophthalmopathy. Here the CDR3 reads CASSLQAQETQYF. In DNA, the CDR3 is TGTGCCAGCAGCTTACAGGCCCAAGAGACCCAGTACTTC.